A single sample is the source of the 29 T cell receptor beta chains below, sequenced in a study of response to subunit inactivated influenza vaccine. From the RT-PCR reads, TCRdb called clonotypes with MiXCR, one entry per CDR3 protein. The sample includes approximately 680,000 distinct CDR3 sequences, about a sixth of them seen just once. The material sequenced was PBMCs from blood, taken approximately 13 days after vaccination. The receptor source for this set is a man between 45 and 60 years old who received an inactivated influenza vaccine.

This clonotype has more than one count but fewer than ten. The CDR3 is CASSSGLAGYQETQYF. CDR3 bases: TGTGCCAGCAGTTCCGGACTAGCGGGTTACCAAGAGACCCAGTACTTC. V gene TRBV2 combines with J gene TRBJ2-5; 11 bases are shared with TRBD2. This CDR3 region has 16 residues. V shed 5 bases and J 0 bases; nucleotides not matched to a gene: 5. The V gene's germline CDR1 is SNHLY and CDR2 FYNNEI.

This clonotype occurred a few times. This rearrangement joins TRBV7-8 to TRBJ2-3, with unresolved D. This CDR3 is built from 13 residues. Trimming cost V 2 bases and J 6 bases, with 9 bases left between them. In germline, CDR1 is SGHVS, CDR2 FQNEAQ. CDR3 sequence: CASSLPPLDTQYF. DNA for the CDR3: TGTGCCAGCAGCTTACCCCCCCTGGATACGCAGTATTTT.

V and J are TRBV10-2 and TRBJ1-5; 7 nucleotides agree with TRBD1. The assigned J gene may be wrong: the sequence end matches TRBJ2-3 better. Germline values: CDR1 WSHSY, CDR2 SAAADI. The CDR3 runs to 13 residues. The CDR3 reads CASSPTAQGPQYF. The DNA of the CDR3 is TGCGCCAGCAGCCCGACAGCACAGGGGCCCCAGTATTTT.

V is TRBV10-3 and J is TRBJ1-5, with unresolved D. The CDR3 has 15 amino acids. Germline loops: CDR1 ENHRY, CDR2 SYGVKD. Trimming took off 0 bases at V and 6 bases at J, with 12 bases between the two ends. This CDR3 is CAISESDSPGQPQHF. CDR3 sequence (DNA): TGTGCCATCAGTGAGTCGGACTCCCCGGGTCAGCCCCAGCATTTT.

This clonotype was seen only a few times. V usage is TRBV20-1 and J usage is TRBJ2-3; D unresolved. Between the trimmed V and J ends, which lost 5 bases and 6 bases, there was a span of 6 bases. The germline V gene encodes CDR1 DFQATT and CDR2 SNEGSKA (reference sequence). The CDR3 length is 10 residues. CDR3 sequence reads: CSAGDDTQYF. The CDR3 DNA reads TGCAGTGCTGGCGACGATACGCAGTATTTT.

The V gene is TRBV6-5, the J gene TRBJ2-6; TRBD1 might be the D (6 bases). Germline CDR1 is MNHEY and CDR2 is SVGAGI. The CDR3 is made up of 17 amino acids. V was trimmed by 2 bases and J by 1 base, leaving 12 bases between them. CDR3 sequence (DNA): TGTGCCAGCAGTTACAAGGGCAGGGGTTCTGGGGCCAACGTCCTGACTTTC. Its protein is CASSYKGRGSGANVLTF.

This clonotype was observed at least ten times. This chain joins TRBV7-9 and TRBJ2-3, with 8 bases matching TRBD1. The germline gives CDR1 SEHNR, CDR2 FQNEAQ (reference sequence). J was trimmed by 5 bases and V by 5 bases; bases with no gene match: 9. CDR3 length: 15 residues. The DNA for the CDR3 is TGTGCCAGCAGCGCCAACAGGGGGAGGAAAGATACGCAGTATTTT. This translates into CASSANRGRKDTQYF. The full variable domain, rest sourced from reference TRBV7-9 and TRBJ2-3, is DTGVSQNPRHKITKRGQNVTFRCDPISEHNRLYWYRQTLGQGPEFLTYFQNEAQLEKSRLLSDRFSAERPKGSFSTLEIQRTEQGDSAMYLCASSANRGRKDTQYFGPGTRLTVL.

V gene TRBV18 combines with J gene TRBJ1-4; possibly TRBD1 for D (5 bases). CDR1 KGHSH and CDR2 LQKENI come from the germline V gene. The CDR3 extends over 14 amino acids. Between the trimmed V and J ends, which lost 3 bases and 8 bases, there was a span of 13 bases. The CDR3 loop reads CASSPAGRSEKLFF. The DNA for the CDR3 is TGTGCCAGCTCACCGGCAGGGAGGAGCGAAAAACTGTTTTTT.

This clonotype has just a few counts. CDR3 region: CASSPGTGGRGQPQHF. The CDR3 nucleotides read TGTGCCAGCAGTCCGGGGACAGGGGGTCGGGGTCAGCCCCAGCATTTT. The gene calls are TRBV27 and TRBJ1-5, with 11 bases fitting TRBD1. CDR3 length: 16 residues. Germline V gene lookup returns CDR1 MNHEY and CDR2 SMNVEV (reference sequence). V gave up 5 bases and J gave up 6 bases; unmatched junction bases: 9.

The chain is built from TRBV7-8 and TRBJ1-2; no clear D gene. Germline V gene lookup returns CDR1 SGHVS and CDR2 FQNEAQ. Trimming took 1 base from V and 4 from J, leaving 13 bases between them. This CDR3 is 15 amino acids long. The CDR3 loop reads CASSLEPSRGYGYTF. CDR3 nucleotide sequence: TGTGCCAGCAGCTTAGAACCCAGCCGAGGCTATGGCTACACCTTC.

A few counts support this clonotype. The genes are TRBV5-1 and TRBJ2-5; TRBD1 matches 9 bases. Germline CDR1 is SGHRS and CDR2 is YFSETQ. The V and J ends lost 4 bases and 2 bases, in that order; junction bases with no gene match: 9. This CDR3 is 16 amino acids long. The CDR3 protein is CASSKIGTGQQETQYF. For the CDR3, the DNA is TGCGCCAGCAGCAAAATCGGGACAGGGCAACAAGAGACCCAGTACTTC.

As DNA, the CDR3 is TGTGCCAGCAGTTTTAGCGGGGGTTACGAGACCCAGTACTTC. Protein: CASSFSGGYETQYF. The V and J genes are TRBV12-3 or TRBV12-4 and TRBJ2-5; TRBD2 aligns across 9 bases. V dropped 3 bases and J dropped 5; count of bases not matched to a gene: 4. The CDR3 has 14 amino acids.

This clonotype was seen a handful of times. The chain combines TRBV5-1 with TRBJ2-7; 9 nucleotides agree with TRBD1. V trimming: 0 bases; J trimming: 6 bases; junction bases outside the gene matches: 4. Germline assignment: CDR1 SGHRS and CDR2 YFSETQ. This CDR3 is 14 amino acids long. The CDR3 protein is CASSLVRTGAEQYF. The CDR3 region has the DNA TGCGCCAGCAGCTTGGTTAGGACAGGGGCCGAGCAGTACTTC.

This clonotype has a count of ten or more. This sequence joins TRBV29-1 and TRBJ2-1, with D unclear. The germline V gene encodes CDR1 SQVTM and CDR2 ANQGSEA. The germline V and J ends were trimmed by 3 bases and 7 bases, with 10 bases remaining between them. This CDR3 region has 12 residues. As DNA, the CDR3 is TGCAGCGTTGATCATGGCAGAAATGAGCAGTTCTTC. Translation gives CSVDHGRNEQFF.

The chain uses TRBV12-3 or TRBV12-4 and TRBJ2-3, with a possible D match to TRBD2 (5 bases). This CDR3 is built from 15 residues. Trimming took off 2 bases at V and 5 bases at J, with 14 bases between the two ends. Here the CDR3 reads CASSLFESGKDTQYF. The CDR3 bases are TGTGCCAGCAGTTTATTTGAATCGGGGAAAGATACGCAGTATTTT.

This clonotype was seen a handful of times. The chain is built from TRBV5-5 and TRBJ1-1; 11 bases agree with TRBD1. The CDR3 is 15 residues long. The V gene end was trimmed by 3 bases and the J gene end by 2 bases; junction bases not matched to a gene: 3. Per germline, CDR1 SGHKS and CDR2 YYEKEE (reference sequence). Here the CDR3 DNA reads TGTGCCAGCAGCTGGGGGACAGGGGGTAACACTGAAGCTTTCTTT. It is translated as CASSWGTGGNTEAFF.

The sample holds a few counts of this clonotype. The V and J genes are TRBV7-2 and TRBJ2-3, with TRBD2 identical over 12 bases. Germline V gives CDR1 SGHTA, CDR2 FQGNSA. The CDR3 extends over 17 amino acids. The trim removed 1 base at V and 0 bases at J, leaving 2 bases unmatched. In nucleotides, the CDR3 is TGTGCCAGCAGCTTAGGACTAGCGGGAGAGAGCACAGATACGCAGTATTTT. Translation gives CASSLGLAGESTDTQYF.

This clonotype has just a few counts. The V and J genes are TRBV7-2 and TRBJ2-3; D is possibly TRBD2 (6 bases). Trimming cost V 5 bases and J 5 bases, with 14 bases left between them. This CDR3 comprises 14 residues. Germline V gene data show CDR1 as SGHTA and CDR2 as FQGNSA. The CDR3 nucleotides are TGTGCCAGCAGCCTTTGGACCGGGGGAGATACGCAGTATTTT. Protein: CASSLWTGGDTQYF.

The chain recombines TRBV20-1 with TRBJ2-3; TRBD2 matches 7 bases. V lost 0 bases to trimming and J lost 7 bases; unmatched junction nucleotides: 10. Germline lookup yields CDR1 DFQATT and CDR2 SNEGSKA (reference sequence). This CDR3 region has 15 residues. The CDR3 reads CSARDASGGMNTQYF. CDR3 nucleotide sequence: TGCAGTGCTAGAGACGCTAGCGGTGGAATGAATACGCAGTATTTT.

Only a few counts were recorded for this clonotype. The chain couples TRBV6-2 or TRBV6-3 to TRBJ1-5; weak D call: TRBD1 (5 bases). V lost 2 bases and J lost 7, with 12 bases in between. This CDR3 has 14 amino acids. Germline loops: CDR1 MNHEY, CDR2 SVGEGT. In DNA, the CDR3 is TGTGCCAGCAGTTACATCGGGGCTGGGCAGCCCCAGCATTTT. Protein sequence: CASSYIGAGQPQHF.

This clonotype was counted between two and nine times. The CDR3 sequence is CASKGSDRGSGANVLTF. The CDR3 DNA sequence: TGTGCCAGCAAAGGATCAGACAGGGGGAGTGGGGCCAACGTCCTGACTTTC. The rearrangement uses TRBV6-1 and TRBJ2-6; 9 bases agree with TRBD1. The CDR3 loop spans 17 amino acids. V was pared by 7 bases and J by 3 bases, with 10 bases of the junction left unmatched. The germline gives CDR1 MNHNS, CDR2 SASEGT.

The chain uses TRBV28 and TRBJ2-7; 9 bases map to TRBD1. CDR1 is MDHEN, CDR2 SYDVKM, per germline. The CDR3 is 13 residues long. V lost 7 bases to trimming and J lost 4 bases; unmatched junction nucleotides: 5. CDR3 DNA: TGTGCCAGCAATGACAGGGGGTTTTACGAGCAGTACTTC. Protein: CASNDRGFYEQYF.

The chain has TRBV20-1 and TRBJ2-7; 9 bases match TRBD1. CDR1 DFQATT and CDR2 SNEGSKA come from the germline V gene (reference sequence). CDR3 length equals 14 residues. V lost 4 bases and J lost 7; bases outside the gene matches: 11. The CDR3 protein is CSATSGTGLREQYF. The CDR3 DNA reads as TGCAGTGCTACATCCGGGACAGGGTTGAGGGAGCAGTACTTC.

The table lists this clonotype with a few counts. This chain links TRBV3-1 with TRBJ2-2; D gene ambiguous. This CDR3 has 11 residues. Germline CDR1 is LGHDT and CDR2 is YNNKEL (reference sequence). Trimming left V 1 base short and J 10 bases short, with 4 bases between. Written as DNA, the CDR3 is TGTGCCAGCAGCCAAGTTCAGGAGCTGTTTTTT. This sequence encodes CASSQVQELFF.

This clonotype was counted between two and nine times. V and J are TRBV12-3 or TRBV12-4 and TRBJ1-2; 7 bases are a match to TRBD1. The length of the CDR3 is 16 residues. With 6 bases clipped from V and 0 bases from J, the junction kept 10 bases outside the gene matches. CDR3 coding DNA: TGTGCCAGCAGATTATCCTCAAGGGGGCCTAACTATGGCTACACCTTC. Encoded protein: CASRLSSRGPNYGYTF.

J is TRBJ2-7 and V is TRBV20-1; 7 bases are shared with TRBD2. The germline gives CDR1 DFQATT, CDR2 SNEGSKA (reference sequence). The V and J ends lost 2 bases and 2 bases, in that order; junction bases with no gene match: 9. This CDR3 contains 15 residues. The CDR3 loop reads CSARRGGGLPYEQYF. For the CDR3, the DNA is TGCAGTGCTAGACGTGGGGGGGGATTACCCTACGAGCAGTACTTC.

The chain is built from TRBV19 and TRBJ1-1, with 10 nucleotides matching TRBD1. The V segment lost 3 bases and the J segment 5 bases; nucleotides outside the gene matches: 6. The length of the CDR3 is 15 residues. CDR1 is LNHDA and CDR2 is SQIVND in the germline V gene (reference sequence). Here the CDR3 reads CASSILDRGLTEAFF. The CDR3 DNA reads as TGTGCCAGTAGTATTCTCGACAGGGGGCTTACTGAAGCTTTCTTT.

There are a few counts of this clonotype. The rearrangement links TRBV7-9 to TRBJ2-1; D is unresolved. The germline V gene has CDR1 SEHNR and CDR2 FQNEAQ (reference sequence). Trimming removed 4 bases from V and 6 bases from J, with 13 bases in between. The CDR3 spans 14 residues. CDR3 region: CASSSRRASNEQFF. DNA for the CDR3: TGTGCCAGCAGCTCCCGCCGAGCTAGCAATGAGCAGTTCTTC.

CDR3 loop: CASSLLGERGMNTGELFF. CDR3 nucleotides: TGCGCCAGCAGCCTCCTTGGGGAGCGGGGGATGAACACCGGGGAGCTGTTTTTT. This chain uses TRBV4-1 with TRBJ2-2, with TRBD2 identical over 8 bases. This CDR3 contains 18 residues. Trimming cost V 4 bases and J 1 base; bases outside gene matches: 11. Looked up from germline, CDR1 is MGHRA and CDR2 is YSYEKL.